This T cell receptor beta chain appears in the sequencing data of a study of blood T cell repertoires in COVID-19. This CDR3 contains 14 residues. Trimming cost V 4 bases and J 5 bases, with 15 bases left between them. Germline V lookup: CDR1 SGHRS, CDR2 YFSETQ. Study processing details: Reference gene primer amplification in the assay estimated nucleated cell counts. Data came from immunoSEQ multiplex PCR; TCRdb stores just in-frame clones and leaves some out. For V, J and clone size, that table is used; D and trimming come from the DNA. The data hold approximately 130,000 clones, with 75% to 90% observed a single time.

This chain connects TRBV5-1 to TRBJ2-5, with D tentatively TRBD2 (6 bases). This TCR came from a man in his fifties with active COVID-19. Sequencing was done on a sample of peripheral blood. The CDR3 is CASSRGEGWETQYF. CDR3 in DNA: TGCGCCAGCAGCCGCGGGGAAGGGTGGGAGACCCAGTACTTC.